The 20 T cell receptor beta chains given below trace back to one sample, sequenced in a study of response to subunit inactivated influenza vaccine. TCRdb redid the calling of the RT-PCR reads with MiXCR, one entry per CDR3 protein. The sample contains roughly 700,000 distinct CDR3 sequences, about 15% of which appear only once. The source material was PBMCs from blood, sampled 11 to 12 days after vaccination. The origin of the receptors is a man aged 50 or older who received an inactivated influenza vaccine.

This clonotype has at least ten counts. V and J are TRBV27 and TRBJ2-7, with 11 nucleotides matching TRBD1. This CDR3 spans 16 amino acids. The junction had 8 bases not matched to a gene; V was cut back by 3 bases and J by 4 bases. CDR1 and CDR2 (germline): MNHEY, SMNVEV (reference sequence). CDR3: CASSFRPGQGGYEQYF. The CDR3 DNA is TGTGCCAGCAGTTTCCGACCGGGACAGGGGGGGTACGAGCAGTACTTC.

V is TRBV9 and J is TRBJ1-4; perhaps TRBD1 as D (6 bases). Germline V lookup: CDR1 SGDLS, CDR2 YYNGEE. This CDR3 has 15 amino acids. Trimming cost V 3 bases and J 8 bases, with 17 bases left between them. CDR3: CASSEGVGYGEKLFF. The CDR3 coding sequence is TGTGCCAGCAGCGAGGGGGTAGGCTACGGGGAAAAACTGTTTTTT.

This clonotype was picked up many times. The chain uses TRBV5-1 and TRBJ1-1, with 7 bases fitting TRBD1. CDR1 and CDR2 (germline): SGHRS, YFSETQ. V shed 6 bases, J shed 1 base, and the junction held 12 bases outside the gene matches. This CDR3 spans 16 amino acids. This chain's CDR3 is CASTPVIGGPNTEAFF. CDR3 bases: TGCGCCAGCACCCCGGTGATAGGGGGCCCGAACACTGAAGCTTTCTTT.

The rearrangement links TRBV27 to TRBJ2-2, with a weak D call TRBD1 (6 bases). Per the germline V gene, CDR1 is MNHEY and CDR2 is SMNVEV (reference sequence). V was trimmed by 7 bases and J by 7 bases, leaving 19 bases between them. CDR3 length: 15 amino acids. The CDR3 DNA reads TGTGCCAGCACCCCTTCGGCAGGGGCCAACGGGGAGCTGTTTTTT. Translation: CASTPSAGANGELFF.

This clonotype was observed a few times. The V call is TRBV20-1, the J call TRBJ2-5, with D possibly being TRBD1 (6 bases). V lost 1 base, J lost 0 bases, and 9 bases lay in between. Germline CDR1 is DFQATT and CDR2 is SNEGSKA (reference sequence). The CDR3 has 14 amino acids. The CDR3 protein is CSARVDRYQETQYF. The CDR3 DNA reads TGCAGTGCTAGAGTAGACAGGTACCAAGAGACCCAGTACTTC.

With respect to this clonotype: This is likely a read error, given that the CDR3 carries no conserved phenylalanine or tryptophan at its end. DNA of the CDR3: TGTGCCAGCAGCTCACAGAGCTCCTACAATGAGCAGTTCTTA. Protein product: CASSSQSSYNEQFL. The chain combines TRBV5-8 with TRBJ2-1; D is undetermined. CDR1 is SGHTS, CDR2 YDEGEE, per germline. The CDR3 has 14 amino acids. V gave up 3 bases and J gave up 0 bases, with 7 bases separating them.

The chain couples TRBV10-3 to TRBJ2-3; D gene uncertain. The germline CDR1 and CDR2 sequences are ENHRY and SYGVKD. The CDR3 length is 14 residues. Trimming pared 4 bases from V and 4 bases from J, leaving 12 bases between. The DNA of the CDR3 is TGTGCCATCAGTGGGCCGAGTAGTTCAGATACGCAGTATTTT. This encodes CAISGPSSSDTQYF.

The chain is built from TRBV7-9 and TRBJ2-1, with D unclear. The V and J ends lost 1 base and 9 bases respectively, with 10 bases between them. Germline assignment: CDR1 SEHNR and CDR2 FQNEAQ (reference sequence). This CDR3 comprises 13 residues. This CDR3 is CASSLGDGGEQFF. The CDR3 DNA sequence: TGTGCCAGCAGCTTAGGTGATGGCGGTGAGCAGTTCTTC.

This chain uses TRBV12-3 or TRBV12-4 with TRBJ2-2, with 8 bases that match TRBD1. The CDR3 is 15 amino acids. V trimming: 1 base; J trimming: 3 bases; junction bases outside the gene matches: 1. The CDR3 loop reads CASSLEQGDTGELFF. DNA for the CDR3: TGTGCCAGCAGTTTAGAACAGGGGGACACCGGGGAGCTGTTTTTT.

This clonotype came up many times. The chain couples TRBV7-9 to TRBJ1-4, with D hard to call. CDR1 and CDR2 from the germline V gene are SEHNR and FQNEAQ (reference sequence). V lost 5 bases to trimming and J lost 5 bases, with 15 bases between them. The CDR3 has 15 amino acids. CDR3 protein: CASSVSPQQNEKLFF. CDR3 nucleotide sequence: TGTGCCAGCAGCGTATCTCCGCAGCAGAATGAAAAACTGTTTTTT.

This chain links TRBV7-2 with TRBJ1-1, with D hard to call. Trimming cost V 2 bases and J 0 bases, with 13 bases left between them. CDR1 is SGHTA, CDR2 FQGNSA, per germline. The CDR3 contains 16 residues. The CDR3 DNA reads TGTGCCAGCAGCTTATTGGTTTCGCGGGTGAACACTGAAGCTTTCTTT. This encodes CASSLLVSRVNTEAFF.

The chain recombines TRBV6-2 or TRBV6-3 with TRBJ2-3; possibly TRBD1 or TRBD2 for D (6 bases each). This CDR3 has 14 amino acids. Germline assignment: CDR1 MNHEY and CDR2 SVGEGT. V was pared by 1 base and J by 5 bases, with 10 bases between. In DNA form, the CDR3 reads TGTGCCAGCAGTTACTTCGGGGGCCTAGATACGCAGTATTTT. This gives the protein CASSYFGGLDTQYF.

The CDR3 spells CASSLVTEPNEKLFF. CDR3 DNA: TGTGCCAGCAGCTTAGTCACGGAACCTAATGAAAAACTGTTTTTT. The chain carries TRBV7-9 and TRBJ1-4; D not resolved. The CDR3 consists of 15 residues. Between the trimmed V and J ends, which lost 1 base and 3 bases, there was a span of 9 bases. Germline lookup yields CDR1 SEHNR and CDR2 FQNEAQ (reference sequence).

This chain uses TRBV29-1 with TRBJ2-7; 8 bases fit TRBD1. CDR3 size: 12 residues. In germline, CDR1 is SQVTM, CDR2 ANQGSEA. V lost 7 bases to trimming and J lost 3 bases; unmatched junction nucleotides: 5. The CDR3 here is CSGGQGFYEQYF. CDR3 nucleotides: TGCAGCGGCGGACAGGGATTCTACGAGCAGTACTTC.

This clonotype was seen a few times. V and J are TRBV27 and TRBJ2-1; D uncertain. Trimming cost V 5 bases and J 5 bases, with 16 bases left between them. This CDR3 has 15 amino acids. Germline CDR1 is MNHEY and CDR2 is SMNVEV (reference sequence). The CDR3 nucleotides read TGTGCCAGCAGTGAACTACCCTCGTCGAACAATGAGCAGTTCTTC. As protein: CASSELPSSNNEQFF.

The chain joins TRBV28 to TRBJ2-6, with 8 bases that match TRBD1. Germline CDR1 reads MDHEN; CDR2 reads SYDVKM. The ends lost 8 bases at V and 0 bases at J; junction bases unmatched: 9. The CDR3 is 17 residues long. Written as DNA, the CDR3 is TGTGCCAGCCATAGGGACAGGCCAAGCTCTGGGGCCAACGTCCTGACTTTC. Its translation is CASHRDRPSSGANVLTF.

V is TRBV11-2 and J is TRBJ1-5; the D is unclear. The CDR3 is 13 residues long. Trimming removed 1 base at V and 7 bases at J, with 8 bases between. Germline lookup yields CDR1 SGHAT and CDR2 FQNNGV. The CDR3 loop is CASSLASSQPQHF. In DNA, the CDR3 is TGTGCCAGCAGCTTAGCTTCAAGCCAGCCCCAGCATTTT.

In this sample, this clonotype turned up a few times. The chain combines TRBV10-3 with TRBJ2-2, with TRBD2 identical over 11 bases. V shed 6 bases and J 2 bases; nucleotides not matched to a gene: 11. CDR1 and CDR2 from the germline V gene are ENHRY and SYGVKD. The CDR3 loop spans 18 amino acids. The DNA for the CDR3 is TGTGCCATCAGGAAGACGACTAGCGGGGACTATAACACCGGGGAGCTGTTTTTT. This translates into CAIRKTTSGDYNTGELFF.

This clonotype was detected only a few times. The rearrangement joins TRBV7-2 to TRBJ2-1; D is uncertain. The germline CDR1 and CDR2 sequences are SGHTA and FQGNSA. Trimming took off 5 bases at V and 6 bases at J, with 11 bases between the two ends. This CDR3 has 13 residues. The CDR3 bases are TGTGCCAGCAGCCTGACCAGATTCAATGAGCAGTTCTTC. This codes for CASSLTRFNEQFF.

The chain is built from TRBV2 and TRBJ2-7, with 7 positions matching TRBD1. Germline CDR1 reads SNHLY; CDR2 reads FYNNEI. Trimming removed 6 bases from V and 1 base from J; junction bases left unmatched: 6. The CDR3 runs 14 residues. For the CDR3, the DNA is TGTGCCAGCAGCAAAGGACAGGTTTCCTACGAGCAGTACTTC. Translation gives CASSKGQVSYEQYF.